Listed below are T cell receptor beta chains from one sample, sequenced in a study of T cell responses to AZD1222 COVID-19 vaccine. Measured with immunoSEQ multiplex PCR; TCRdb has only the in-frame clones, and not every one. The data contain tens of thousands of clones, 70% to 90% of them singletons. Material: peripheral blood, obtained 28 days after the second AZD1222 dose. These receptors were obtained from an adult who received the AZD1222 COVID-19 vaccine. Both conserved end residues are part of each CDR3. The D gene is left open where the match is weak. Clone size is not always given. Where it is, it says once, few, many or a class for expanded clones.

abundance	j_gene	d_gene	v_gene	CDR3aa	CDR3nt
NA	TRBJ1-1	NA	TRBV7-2	CASSLGRGNTEAFF	TGTGCCAGCAGCTTAGGCAGGGGGAACACTGAAGCTTTCTTT
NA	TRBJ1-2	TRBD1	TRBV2	CASSPQGNYGYTF	TGTGCCAGCAGTCCACAGGGGAACTATGGCTACACCTTC
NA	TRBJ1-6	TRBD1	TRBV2	CASSWDREVAPLHF	TGTGCCAGCAGTTGGGACAGGGAGGTGGCACCCCTCCACTTT
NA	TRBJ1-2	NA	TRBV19	CASSPDTSQGNYGYTF	TGTGCCAGTTCCCCGGACACCTCCCAGGGGAACTATGGCTACACCTTC
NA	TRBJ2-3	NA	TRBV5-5	CASSNPRSTDTQYF	TGTGCCAGCAGCAATCCTCGTAGCACAGATACGCAGTATTTT
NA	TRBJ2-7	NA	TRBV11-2	CASSESYEQYF	TGTGCCAGCAGCGAATCCTACGAGCAGTACTTC
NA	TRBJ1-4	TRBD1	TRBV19	CASSPPGGTGNEKLFF	TGTGCCAGTAGTCCCCCCGGGGGGACAGGCAATGAAAAACTGTTTTTT
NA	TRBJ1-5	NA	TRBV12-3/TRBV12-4	CASSFQGNQPQHF	TGTGCCAGCAGCTTCCAGGGCAATCAGCCCCAGCATTTT
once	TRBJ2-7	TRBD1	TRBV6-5	CASSYSTGGSYEQYF	TGTGCCAGCAGTTACTCAACAGGGGGCTCCTACGAGCAGTACTTC
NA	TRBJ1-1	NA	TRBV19	CASSIQISNTEAFF	TGTGCCAGTAGTATTCAGATCTCGAACACTGAAGCTTTCTTT
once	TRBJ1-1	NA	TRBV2	CASRAGMNTEAFF	TGTGCCAGCAGGGCAGGGATGAACACTGAAGCTTTCTTT
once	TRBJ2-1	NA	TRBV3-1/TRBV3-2	CASNSQGAGEQFF	TGTGCCAGCAATTCCCAGGGCGCCGGTGAGCAGTTCTTC
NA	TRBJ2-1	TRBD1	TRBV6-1	CASSGQGQVRGNEQFF	TGTGCCAGCAGTGGGCAGGGACAGGTTAGGGGCAATGAGCAGTTCTTC
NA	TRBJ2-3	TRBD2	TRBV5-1	CASSLASSGGYSTDTQYF	TGCGCCAGCAGCTTGGCGTCTAGCGGGGGGTATAGCACAGATACGCAGTATTTT
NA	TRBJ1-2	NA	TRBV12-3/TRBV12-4	CASSLGGLGYTF	TGTGCCAGCAGTTTAGGTGGGCTTGGCTACACCTTC
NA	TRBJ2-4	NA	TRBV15	CATSRPGTAKNIQYF	TGTGCCACCAGCAGACCCGGGACAGCCAAAAACATTCAGTACTTC
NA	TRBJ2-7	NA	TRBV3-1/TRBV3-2	CASSQDGEQYF	TGTGCCAGCAGCCAAGATGGCGAGCAGTACTTC
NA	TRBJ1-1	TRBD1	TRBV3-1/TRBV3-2	CASSPEGGRAGGTEAFF	TGTGCCAGCAGCCCAGAGGGGGGGCGTGCAGGGGGCACTGAAGCTTTCTTT
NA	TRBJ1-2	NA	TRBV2	CAGHRGEGYTF	TGTGCCGGCCACCGGGGGGAAGGCTACACCTTC
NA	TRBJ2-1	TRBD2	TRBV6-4	CASSDRLAGGYNEQFF	TGTGCCAGCAGTGACCGGCTAGCGGGGGGCTACAATGAGCAGTTCTTC
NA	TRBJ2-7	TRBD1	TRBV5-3	CARSLYPPRQGPFEQYF	TGTGCCAGAAGCTTGTACCCACCGAGACAGGGGCCATTCGAGCAGTACTTC
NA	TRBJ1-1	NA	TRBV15	CATSRGDLGTEAFF	TGTGCCACCAGCAGAGGAGACCTGGGTACTGAAGCTTTCTTT